One sample yielded the 8 T cell receptor beta chains listed below, sequenced in a study of CD8 T cells in ankylosing spondylitis. MiXCR, run by TCRdb on the 5' RACE reads, gives a single entry per CDR3 protein. The sample has 200,000 to 300,000 distinct CDR3 sequences; 24% are singletons. The sample taken for sequencing was blood, either unsorted or a sorted T cell fraction (not recorded which). The receptors originated from a male donor with ankylosing spondylitis or in good health (not recorded which).

This clonotype came up a few times. The chain links TRBV12-3 or TRBV12-4 to TRBJ1-1; D is unresolved. Trimming removed 3 bases from V and 11 bases from J, with 13 bases in between. The CDR3 extends over 12 amino acids. CDR3 DNA sequence: TGTGCCAGCAGTTTCTCTTCTCAGGTGGCTTTCTTT. Protein sequence: CASSFSSQVAFF.

Turning to this clonotype: A much larger clone differs by one base, so this may be a read error. Since the CDR3 does not end with the conserved phenylalanine or tryptophan, this likely comes from a read error. V and J are TRBV12-3 or TRBV12-4 and TRBJ2-2; 14 bases are shared with TRBD2. The CDR3 loop spans 16 amino acids. Losses at the gene ends were 5 bases for V and 6 bases for J; bases not matched to a gene: 5. The CDR3 region is CASSPTGLAGAGELFL. The DNA for the CDR3 is TGTGCCAGCAGTCCTACGGGACTAGCGGGGGCCGGGGAGCTGTTTTTA.

The chain couples TRBV20-1 to TRBJ2-3, with D uncertain. Trimming removed 1 base from V and 2 bases from J, with 16 bases in between. CDR1 is DFQATT, CDR2 SNEGSKA, per germline (reference sequence). The length of the CDR3 is 16 residues. This CDR3 is CSARVPLRRNTDTQYF. CDR3 DNA: TGCAGTGCTAGAGTTCCACTCCGGCGGAACACAGATACGCAGTATTTT.

The chain joins TRBV11-3 to TRBJ2-2, with D hard to call. The germline CDR1 and CDR2 sequences are SGHNT and YENEEA. CDR3 length: 14 amino acids. Trimming stripped 1 base from V and 5 bases from J, with 8 bases between. CDR3 DNA sequence: TGTGCCAGCAGCTTAGCGGGCCCGACCGGGGAGCTGTTTTTT. This gives the protein CASSLAGPTGELFF.

This clonotype appeared a few times. V and J are TRBV20-1 and TRBJ1-2; D not resolved. The germline V gene has CDR1 DFQATT and CDR2 SNEGSKA (reference sequence). The CDR3 loop spans 13 amino acids. Trimming removed 6 bases at V and 3 bases at J, with 14 bases between. The CDR3 nucleotides read TGCAGTGCCGCTTCGTGGGGAGACTATGGCTACACCTTC. Translated: CSAASWGDYGYTF.

The rearrangement joins TRBV27 to TRBJ2-7; 7 bases line up with TRBD1. Germline V gene sequence: CDR1 MNHEY, CDR2 SMNVEV (reference sequence). CDR3 length: 15 amino acids. V shed 5 bases and J 3 bases; nucleotides not matched to a gene: 10. CDR3 protein: CASSPSDRDSYEQYF. CDR3 in DNA: TGTGCCAGCAGTCCCTCGGACCGGGACAGCTACGAGCAGTACTTC.

This clonotype occurred many times. J is TRBJ2-5 and V is TRBV15, with unresolved D. The CDR3 extends over 14 amino acids. The V end was cut by 0 bases, the J end by 1 base, with 6 bases between. The V gene's germline CDR1 is LNHNV and CDR2 YYDKDF (reference sequence). Written as DNA, the CDR3 is TGTGCCACCAGCAGAGAGCGGACCCAAGAGACCCAGTACTTC. Its protein is CATSRERTQETQYF.

This clonotype was counted a single time. The chain employs TRBV5-6 and TRBJ2-3; 9 bases line up with TRBD1. The CDR3 is made up of 15 amino acids. The J segment lost 5 bases and the V segment lost 2 bases, leaving 6 bases of the junction unmatched. Germline CDR1 SGHDT, CDR2 YYEEEE. CDR3 sequence reads: CASSFGQGLGDTQYF. CDR3 sequence (DNA): TGTGCCAGCAGCTTTGGACAGGGGTTGGGAGATACGCAGTATTTT.